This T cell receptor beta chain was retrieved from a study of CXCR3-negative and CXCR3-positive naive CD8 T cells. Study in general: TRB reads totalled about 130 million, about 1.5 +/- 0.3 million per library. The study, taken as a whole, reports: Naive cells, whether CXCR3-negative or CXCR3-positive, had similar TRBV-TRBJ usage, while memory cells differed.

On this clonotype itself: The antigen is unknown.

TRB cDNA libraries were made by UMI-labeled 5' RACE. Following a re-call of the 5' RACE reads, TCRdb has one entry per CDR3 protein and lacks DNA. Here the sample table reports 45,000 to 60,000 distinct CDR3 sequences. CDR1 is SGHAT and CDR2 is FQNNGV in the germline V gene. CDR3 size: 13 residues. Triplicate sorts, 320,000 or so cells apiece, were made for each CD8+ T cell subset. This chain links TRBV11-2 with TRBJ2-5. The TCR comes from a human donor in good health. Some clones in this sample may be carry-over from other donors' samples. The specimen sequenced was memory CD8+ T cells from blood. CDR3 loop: CASRLGGQETQYF.